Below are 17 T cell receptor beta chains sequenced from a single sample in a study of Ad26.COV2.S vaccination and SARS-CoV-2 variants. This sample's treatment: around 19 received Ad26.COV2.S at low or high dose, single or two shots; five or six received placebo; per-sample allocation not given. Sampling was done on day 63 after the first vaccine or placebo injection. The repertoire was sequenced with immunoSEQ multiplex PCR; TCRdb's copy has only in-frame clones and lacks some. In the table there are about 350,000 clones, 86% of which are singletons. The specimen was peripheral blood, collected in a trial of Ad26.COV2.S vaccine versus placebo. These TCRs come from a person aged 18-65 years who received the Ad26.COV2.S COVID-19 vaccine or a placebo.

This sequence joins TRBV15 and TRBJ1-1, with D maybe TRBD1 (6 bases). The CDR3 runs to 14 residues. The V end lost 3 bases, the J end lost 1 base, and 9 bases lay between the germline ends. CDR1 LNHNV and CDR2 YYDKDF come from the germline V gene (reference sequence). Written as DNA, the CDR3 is TGTGCCACCAGCAGTGGAGGGGGGAACACTGAAGCTTTCTTT. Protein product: CATSSGGGNTEAFF.

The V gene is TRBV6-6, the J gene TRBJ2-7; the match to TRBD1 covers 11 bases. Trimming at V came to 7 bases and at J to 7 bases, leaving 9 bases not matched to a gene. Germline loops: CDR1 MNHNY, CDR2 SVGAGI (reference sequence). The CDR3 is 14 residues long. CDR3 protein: CASNMDRGLGEQYF. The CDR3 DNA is TGTGCCAGCAACATGGACAGGGGGCTCGGTGAGCAGTACTTC.

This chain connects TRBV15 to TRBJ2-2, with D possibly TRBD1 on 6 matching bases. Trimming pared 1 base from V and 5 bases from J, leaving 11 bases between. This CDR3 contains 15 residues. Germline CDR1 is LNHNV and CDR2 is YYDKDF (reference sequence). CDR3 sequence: CATSRVQGRTGELFF. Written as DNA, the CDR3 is TGTGCCACCAGCAGAGTACAGGGCCGGACCGGGGAGCTGTTTTTT.

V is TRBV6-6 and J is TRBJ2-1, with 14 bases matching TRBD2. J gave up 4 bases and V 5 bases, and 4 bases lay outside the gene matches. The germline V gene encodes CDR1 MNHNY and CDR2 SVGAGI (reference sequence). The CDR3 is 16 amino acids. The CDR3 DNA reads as TGTGCCAGCAGTCGACTAGCGGGGGGGTTATACAATGAGCAGTTCTTC. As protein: CASSRLAGGLYNEQFF.

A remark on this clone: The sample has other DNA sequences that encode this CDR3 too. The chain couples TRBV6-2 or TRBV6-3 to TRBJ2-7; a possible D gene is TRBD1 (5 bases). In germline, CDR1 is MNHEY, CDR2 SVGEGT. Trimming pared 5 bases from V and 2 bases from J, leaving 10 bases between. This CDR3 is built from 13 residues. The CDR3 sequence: CASSPTGTYEQYF. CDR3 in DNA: TGTGCCAGCAGTCCCACAGGTACCTACGAGCAGTACTTC.

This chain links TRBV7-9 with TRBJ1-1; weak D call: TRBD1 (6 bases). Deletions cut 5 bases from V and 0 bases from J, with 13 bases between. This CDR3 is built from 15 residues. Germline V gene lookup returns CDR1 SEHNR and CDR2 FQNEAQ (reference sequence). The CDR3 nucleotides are TGTGCCAGCAGCGATACCACAGGGATGAACACTGAAGCTTTCTTT. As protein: CASSDTTGMNTEAFF. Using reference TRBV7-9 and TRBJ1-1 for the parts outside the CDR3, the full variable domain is DTGVSQNPRHKITKRGQNVTFRCDPISEHNRLYWYRQTLGQGPEFLTYFQNEAQLEKSRLLSDRFSAERPKGSFSTLEIQRTEQGDSAMYLCASSDTTGMNTEAFFGQGTRLTVV.

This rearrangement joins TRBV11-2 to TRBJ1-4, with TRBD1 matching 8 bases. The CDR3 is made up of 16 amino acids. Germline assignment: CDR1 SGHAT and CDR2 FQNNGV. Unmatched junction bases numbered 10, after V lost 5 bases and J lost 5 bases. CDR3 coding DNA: TGTGCCAGCAGCCCCCTCTCAGGGACAGGAAATGAAAAACTGTTTTTT. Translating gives CASSPLSGTGNEKLFF.

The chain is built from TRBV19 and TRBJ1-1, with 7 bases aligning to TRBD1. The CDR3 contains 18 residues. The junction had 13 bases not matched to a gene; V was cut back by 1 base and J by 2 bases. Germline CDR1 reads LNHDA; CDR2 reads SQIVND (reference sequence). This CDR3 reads CASSIASARTGANTEAFF. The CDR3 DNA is TGTGCCAGTAGTATAGCCAGCGCAAGGACAGGAGCCAACACTGAAGCTTTCTTT.

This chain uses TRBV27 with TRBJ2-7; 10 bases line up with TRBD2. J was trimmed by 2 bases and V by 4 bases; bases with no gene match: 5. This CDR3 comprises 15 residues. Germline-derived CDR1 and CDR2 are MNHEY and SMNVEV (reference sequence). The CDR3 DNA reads TGTGCCAGCAGTTCGCTACTAGCGGGGCCCTACGAGCAGTACTTC. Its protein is CASSSLLAGPYEQYF.

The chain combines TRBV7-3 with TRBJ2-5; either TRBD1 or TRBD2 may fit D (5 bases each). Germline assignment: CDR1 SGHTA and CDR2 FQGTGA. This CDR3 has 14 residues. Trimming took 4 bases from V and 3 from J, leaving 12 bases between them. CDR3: CASSSGPSEETQYF. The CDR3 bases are TGTGCCAGCAGCTCGGGACCCTCTGAAGAGACCCAGTACTTC.

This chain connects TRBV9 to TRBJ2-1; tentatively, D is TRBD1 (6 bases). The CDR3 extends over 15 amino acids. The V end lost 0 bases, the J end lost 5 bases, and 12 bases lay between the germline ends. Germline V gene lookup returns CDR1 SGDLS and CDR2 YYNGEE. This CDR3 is CASSVGADRNNEQFF. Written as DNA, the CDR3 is TGTGCCAGCAGCGTAGGCGCTGACAGGAACAATGAGCAGTTCTTC.

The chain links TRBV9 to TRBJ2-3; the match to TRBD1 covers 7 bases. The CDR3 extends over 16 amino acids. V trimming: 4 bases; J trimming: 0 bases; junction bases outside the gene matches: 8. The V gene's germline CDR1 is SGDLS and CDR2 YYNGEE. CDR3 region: CASSTRTGASTDTQYF. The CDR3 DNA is TGTGCCAGCAGCACCCGAACAGGGGCGAGCACAGATACGCAGTATTTT.

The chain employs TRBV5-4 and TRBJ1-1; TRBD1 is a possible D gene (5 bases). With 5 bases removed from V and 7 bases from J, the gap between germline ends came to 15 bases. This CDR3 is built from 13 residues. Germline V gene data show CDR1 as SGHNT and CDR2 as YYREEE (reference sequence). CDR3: CASRAGTSDEAFF. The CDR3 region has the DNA TGTGCCAGCAGGGCCGGGACTAGCGATGAAGCTTTCTTT. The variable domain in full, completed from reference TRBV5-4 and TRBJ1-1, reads ETGVTQSPTHLIKTRGQQVTLRCSSQSGHNTVSWYQQALGQGPQFIFQYYREEENGRGNFPPRFSGLQFPNYSSELNVNALELDDSALYLCASRAGTSDEAFFGQGTRLTVV.

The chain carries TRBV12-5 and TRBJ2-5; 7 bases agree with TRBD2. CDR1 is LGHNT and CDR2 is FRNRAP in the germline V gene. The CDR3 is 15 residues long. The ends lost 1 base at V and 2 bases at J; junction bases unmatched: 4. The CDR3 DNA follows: TGTGCTAGTGGTTTGGCCGGGACTACTCAAGAGACCCAGTACTTC. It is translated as CASGLAGTTQETQYF.

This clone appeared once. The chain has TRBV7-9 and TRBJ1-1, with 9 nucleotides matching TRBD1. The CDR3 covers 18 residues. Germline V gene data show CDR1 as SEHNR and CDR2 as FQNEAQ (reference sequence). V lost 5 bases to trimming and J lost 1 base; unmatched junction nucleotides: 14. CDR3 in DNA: TGTGCCAGCAGCCCCTTCCGACAGGGGGTTAATTGGAACACTGAAGCTTTCTTT. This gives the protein CASSPFRQGVNWNTEAFF.

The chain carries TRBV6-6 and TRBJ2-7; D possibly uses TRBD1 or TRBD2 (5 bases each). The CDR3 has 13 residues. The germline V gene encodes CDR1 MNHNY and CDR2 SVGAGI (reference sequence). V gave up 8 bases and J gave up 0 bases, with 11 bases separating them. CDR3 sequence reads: CASSGPPSYEQYF. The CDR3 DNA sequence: TGTGCCAGCTCGGGACCCCCCTCCTACGAGCAGTACTTC.

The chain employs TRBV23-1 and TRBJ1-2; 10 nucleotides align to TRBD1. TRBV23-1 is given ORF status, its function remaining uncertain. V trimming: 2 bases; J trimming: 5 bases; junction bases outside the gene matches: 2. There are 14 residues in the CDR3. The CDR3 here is CASSQRGQGYGYTF. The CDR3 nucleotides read TGCGCCAGCAGTCAACGGGGACAGGGGTATGGCTACACCTTC.